This TCR beta chain is drawn from a study of blood T cell repertoires in COVID-19 (dated by TCRdb to 2020 to 2022). With regard to the full study: Samples covering the acute and convalescent phases of COVID-19 were provided by collaborators in the United States, Italy and Spain. A freely available public database, intended as a resource for researchers studying the immune response to SARS-CoV-2, is where the repertoires were released. A de-identified subject ID, COVID-19 status, age in years and sex were almost always included in the sample metadata. Subjects who had been exposed to COVID-19, were actively infected with it, or had recovered from it provided the deeply sampled blood TCRbeta repertoires that made up the dataset. Samples came from the ongoing ImmuneRACE study (first 160 participants) plus 1,254 subjects from 6 global collaborators. The material from the prospective study consisted of cDNA or gDNA derived from T cells, B-cell-depleted T cells, or PBMCs. HLA class I and class II types, where available, came from metadata supplied by the sample provider rather than from assay-based typing.

This clone was seen a handful of times. Its antigen is not yet known. Base quality data are lacking; no much larger clone is found one base away. TCRbeta CDR3 regions were amplified from genomic DNA by means of the immunoSEQ Assay, a bias-controlled multiplex PCR. Turning to the authors' computational methods: Within the assay, amplification of reference gene primers was used to estimate how many nucleated cells each sample contained. Sequence reads were collapsed and filtered to measure the absolute abundance of every unique TCRbeta CDR3 rearrangement. For each sample, productive Simpson clonality was calculated as the square root of Simpson's diversity index across productive rearrangements. What TCRdb holds here is the immuneACCESS table cut down to in-frame rearrangements. Part of the clones is not present; checked against another copy, under half of the missing clones reflect an unresolved V gene, and the others are unexplained. For V, J and clone size, that table is used; D and trimming come from the DNA. In this sample the table shows tens of thousands of clones, 88% of which occur a single time. In total, the top ten clones hold around 5% of the sample.

Each collaborating institution followed its own protocols to collect whole blood in K2EDTA tubes. For TCRbeta analysis, collaborators shipped samples as frozen whole blood, isolated PBMCs, or DNA extracted from either of those sample types. The full study reports these points: The amount of clinical and demographic metadata varied by source and participant and was provided uncurated.

V is pared back by 1 base and J by 6 bases, with 10 bases lying between the germline termini. The CDR3 covers 14 residues, taking in both the cysteine and the phenylalanine. The only DNA kept is the CDR3, 42 bases in frame from the first base. CDR1 and CDR2, looked up from the germline V gene, are SGHTA and FQGNSA. The sequence links TRBV7-2 to TRBJ2-1; D gene: possibly TRBD1, on 6 matching bases. This receptor was obtained from a woman of 80 years or more with active COVID-19. The sample taken for sequencing was peripheral blood. The base sequence is TGTGCCAGCAGCTTAGGGGGGCTAGTCAATGAGCAGTTCTTC. Its translation reads: CASSLGGLVNEQFF.